This T cell receptor (beta chain) was sequenced for a study of immune reconstitution after stem cell transplant in scleroderma (dated by TCRdb to 2016 to 2017). This clonotype is assessed as medium-sized (0.01 to 0.1%). This clone's antigen is unknown. Per-nucleotide qualities are absent, and no much larger clonotype sits a single base away. The CDR3 runs 11 residues from the cysteine to the phenylalanine. The DNA shown is the 33-base CDR3, in frame from base 1. Between the V and J ends, shortened by 2 bases and 2 bases respectively, the junction contains 1 base. The germline V gene sets CDR1 to SGHRS and CDR2 to YFSETQ. Library preparation used RT-PCR. Instrument used: Illumina MiSeq. TCRdb took the public reads, trimmed them with fastp at Q25, ran MiXCR for clone calling and kept in-frame beta chains. Each CDR3 protein appears once, grouped with its most common genes and DNA. This sample has over 1,500 distinct CDR3 sequences in its table, and 6.5% to 7.5% of those were observed once. The ten most abundant clones make up roughly a fifth of the sample.

The specimen was collected before or after autologous hematopoietic stem cell transplantation (not recorded which). The chain uses TRBV5-1 and TRBJ2-5; the D gene cannot be resolved reliably. This TCR was sampled from a male donor with systemic sclerosis. The DNA sequence reads TGCGCCAGCAGCTTTCAAGAGACCCAGTACTTC. It codes for CASSFQETQYF.